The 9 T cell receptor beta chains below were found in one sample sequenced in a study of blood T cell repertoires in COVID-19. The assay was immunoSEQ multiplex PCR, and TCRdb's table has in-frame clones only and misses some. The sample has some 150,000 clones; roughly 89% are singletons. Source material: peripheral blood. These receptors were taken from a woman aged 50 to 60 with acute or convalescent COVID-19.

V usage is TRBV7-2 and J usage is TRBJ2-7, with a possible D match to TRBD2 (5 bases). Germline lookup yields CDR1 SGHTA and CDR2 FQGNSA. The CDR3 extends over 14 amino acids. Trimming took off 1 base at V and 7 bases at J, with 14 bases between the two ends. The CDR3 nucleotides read TGTGCCAGCAGCTTAGAAACCGGGAACCAGGAGCAGTACTTC. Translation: CASSLETGNQEQYF.

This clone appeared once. Here the CDR3 DNA reads TGTGCCAGCTCACTCGGACTAGATCAAGAGACCCAGTACTTC. It yields the protein CASSLGLDQETQYF. V is TRBV18 and J is TRBJ2-5; 7 bases match TRBD2. J lost 2 bases, V lost 4 bases, and 4 bases had no gene match. Germline CDR1 KGHSH, CDR2 LQKENI. The CDR3 is 14 amino acids.

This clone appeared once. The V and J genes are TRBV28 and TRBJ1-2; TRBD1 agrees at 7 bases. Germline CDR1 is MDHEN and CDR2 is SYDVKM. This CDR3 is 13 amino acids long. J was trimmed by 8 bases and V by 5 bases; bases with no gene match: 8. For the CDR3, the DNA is TGTGCCAGCAGTACACAGGGGTTACGAGGCTACACCTTC. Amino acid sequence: CASSTQGLRGYTF.

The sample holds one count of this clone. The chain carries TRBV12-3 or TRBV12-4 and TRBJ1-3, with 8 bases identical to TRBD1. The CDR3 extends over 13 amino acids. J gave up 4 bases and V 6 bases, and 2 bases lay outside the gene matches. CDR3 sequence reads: CASRRTGGNTIYF. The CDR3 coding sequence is TGTGCCAGCAGAAGGACAGGGGGAAACACCATATATTTT.

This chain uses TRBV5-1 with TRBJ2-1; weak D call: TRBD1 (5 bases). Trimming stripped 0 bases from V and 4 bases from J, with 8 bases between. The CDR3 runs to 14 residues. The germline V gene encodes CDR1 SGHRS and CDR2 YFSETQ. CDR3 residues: CASSLGQFYNEQFF. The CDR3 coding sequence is TGCGCCAGCAGCTTGGGACAGTTTTACAATGAGCAGTTCTTC.

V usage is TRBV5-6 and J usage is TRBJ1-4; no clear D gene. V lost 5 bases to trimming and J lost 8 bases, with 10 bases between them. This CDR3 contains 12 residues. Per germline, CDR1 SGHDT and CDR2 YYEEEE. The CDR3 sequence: CASSREREKLFF. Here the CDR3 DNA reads TGTGCCAGCAGTCGGGAGAGAGAAAAACTGTTTTTT.

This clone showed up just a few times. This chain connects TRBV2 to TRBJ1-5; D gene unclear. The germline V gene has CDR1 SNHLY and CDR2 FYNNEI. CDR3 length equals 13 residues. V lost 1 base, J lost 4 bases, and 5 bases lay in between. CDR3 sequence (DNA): TGTGCCAGCAGTGAAGACAGAAATCAGCCCCAGCATTTT. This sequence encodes CASSEDRNQPQHF.

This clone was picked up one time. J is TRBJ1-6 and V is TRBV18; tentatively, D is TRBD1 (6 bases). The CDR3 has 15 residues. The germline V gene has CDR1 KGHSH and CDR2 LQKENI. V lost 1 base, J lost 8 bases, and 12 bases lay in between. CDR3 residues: CASSPREGGDSPLHF. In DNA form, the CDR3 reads TGTGCCAGCTCACCACGGGAAGGGGGGGATTCACCCCTCCACTTT.

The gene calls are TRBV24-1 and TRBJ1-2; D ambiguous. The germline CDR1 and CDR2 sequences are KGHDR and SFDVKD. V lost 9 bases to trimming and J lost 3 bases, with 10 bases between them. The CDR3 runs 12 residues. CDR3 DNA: TGTGCCACCCGCGGGCGGGACTATGGCTACACCTTC. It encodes CATRGRDYGYTF.